This T cell receptor (beta chain) originates from a study of CD8 T cells in Susac syndrome. The V gene lost 3 bases and the J gene lost 3 bases, with 12 bases spanning the gap. Germline values: CDR1 DFQATT, CDR2 SNEGSKA (reference sequence). The CDR3 contains 13 residues. RNA was extracted with the RNeasy kit, and a quantity of about 0.45 to 1 ug was reverse transcribed using random hexamers. Across 54 Vbeta and 13 Jbeta, immunoSEQ multiplex PCR amplified TCR beta CDR3. TCRdb itself ran the immunoSEQ multiplex PCR reads through MiXCR, one entry per CDR3 protein. The sample shows 130,000 to 150,000 distinct CDR3 sequences, 94% of them seen only once. The T cells that were sequenced for TCR beta were CD8+ and CD4+ cells from blood. Negative isolation was used for CD8+ and CD4+ T cells and FACS enrichment for TEMRA cells.

The specimen was CD4+ T cells from PBMCs. This chain uses TRBV20-1 with TRBJ2-7, with unresolved D. The clonotype comes from a human donor in good health. The DNA for the CDR3 is TGCAGTGCTAGGGTCCAACCGGGCTACGAGCAGTACTTC. Amino acids: CSARVQPGYEQYF.